Listed below are T cell receptor beta chains from one sample, sequenced in a study of cytomegalovirus exposure and HLA in healthy donors. Assay used: immunoSEQ multiplex PCR; TCRdb lists only in-frame clones, some missing. This table holds about 110,000 clones, approximately 74% found once. Sequenced input: PBMCs. The receptors stem from a middle-aged woman in good health and CMV-seropositive. The CDR3 runs from the conserved cysteine through the conserved F or W. D genes are given only for firm matches. Clone size is not always given. Where it is, it says once, few, many or a class for expanded clones.

CDR3 length: 12; clone size: .; D gene: .; V gene: TRBV12-2; J gene: TRBJ1-1; CDR3 DNA: TGTGCAAGTCGCTTAGGACAGACCCAAGCTTTCTTT; CDR3 protein: CASRLGQTQAFF
CDR3 length: 11; clone size: .; D gene: TRBD1; V gene: TRBV25-1; J gene: TRBJ1-2; CDR3 DNA: TGTGCCAGCAGTGGACAGGGTGGCTACACCTTC; CDR3 protein: CASSGQGGYTF
CDR3 length: 15; clone size: .; D gene: .; V gene: TRBV7-9; J gene: TRBJ2-5; CDR3 DNA: TGTGCCAGCAGCTTATACAGGGAGTACCAAGAGACCCAGTACTTC; CDR3 protein: CASSLYREYQETQYF
CDR3 length: 14; clone size: .; D gene: .; V gene: TRBV29-1; J gene: TRBJ1-1; CDR3 DNA: TGCAGCGTTGAAGATCGGGGGTTGAACACTGAAGCTTTCTTT; CDR3 protein: CSVEDRGLNTEAFF
CDR3 length: 14; clone size: .; D gene: .; V gene: TRBV7-9; J gene: TRBJ2-3; CDR3 DNA: TGTGCCAGCAGCCCCACGACTAGCACAGATACGCAGTATTTT; CDR3 protein: CASSPTTSTDTQYF
CDR3 length: 15; clone size: .; D gene: .; V gene: TRBV14; J gene: TRBJ2-4; CDR3 DNA: TGTGCCAGCAGCCAGAAAAGCGGACTAAAAAACATTCAGTACTTC; CDR3 protein: CASSQKSGLKNIQYF
CDR3 length: 17; clone size: .; D gene: TRBD1; V gene: TRBV19; J gene: TRBJ1-4; CDR3 DNA: TGTGCCAGTAGCACCCTCCGGACAGGTGGAACTAATGAAAAACTGTTTTTT; CDR3 protein: CASSTLRTGGTNEKLFF
CDR3 length: 23; clone size: .; D gene: TRBD1; V gene: TRBV14; J gene: TRBJ2-7; CDR3 DNA: TGTGCCAGCAGCCAAGGCCTCCTAAGGGGGACAGGGGGGGATTGGGACAGCTCCTACGAGCAGTACTTC; CDR3 protein: CASSQGLLRGTGGDWDSSYEQYF
CDR3 length: 17; clone size: .; D gene: .; V gene: TRBV7-6; J gene: TRBJ2-7; CDR3 DNA: TGTGCCAGCAGCTTAGACGCCCCGGAACAGGGAGGGAACGAGCAGTACTTC; CDR3 protein: CASSLDAPEQGGNEQYF
CDR3 length: 16; clone size: .; D gene: .; V gene: TRBV15; J gene: TRBJ2-1; CDR3 DNA: TGTGCCACCAGCGCTTTCGAGGTCACCGGTTACAATGAGCAGTTCTTC; CDR3 protein: CATSAFEVTGYNEQFF
CDR3 length: 17; clone size: .; D gene: TRBD1; V gene: TRBV18; J gene: TRBJ2-1; CDR3 DNA: TGTGCCAGCTCACCCCCAGGGGGCGTCGGGACACACAATGAGCAGTTCTTC; CDR3 protein: CASSPPGGVGTHNEQFF
CDR3 length: 13; clone size: .; D gene: .; V gene: TRBV2; J gene: TRBJ2-7; CDR3 DNA: TGTGCCAGCACCGGGCTGGACAGCTACGAGCAGTACTTC; CDR3 protein: CASTGLDSYEQYF
CDR3 length: 14; clone size: .; D gene: .; V gene: TRBV5-1; J gene: TRBJ2-5; CDR3 DNA: TGCGCCAGCAGCCCCAGGGCAGTCCAAGAGACCCAGTACTTC; CDR3 protein: CASSPRAVQETQYF
CDR3 length: 17; clone size: .; D gene: TRBD2; V gene: TRBV7-3; J gene: TRBJ2-2; CDR3 DNA: TGTGCCAGCAGCCCCGCCCGGGGGGGACCGAACACCGGGGAGCTGTTTTTT; CDR3 protein: CASSPARGGPNTGELFF
CDR3 length: 16; clone size: .; D gene: TRBD1; V gene: TRBV11-2; J gene: TRBJ1-1; CDR3 DNA: TGTGCCAGCAGCTTGAATCGGGGACAGCGTAACACTGAAGCTTTCTTT; CDR3 protein: CASSLNRGQRNTEAFF
CDR3 length: 15; clone size: .; D gene: TRBD1; V gene: TRBV6-5; J gene: TRBJ1-4; CDR3 DNA: TGTGCCAGCAGTTACGGGGGACAGGGATTCGAAAAACTGTTTTTT; CDR3 protein: CASSYGGQGFEKLFF
CDR3 length: 14; clone size: .; D gene: .; V gene: TRBV9; J gene: TRBJ2-7; CDR3 DNA: TGTGCCAGCAGCGTAAGGGGAAGGGCTGACGAGCAGTACTTC; CDR3 protein: CASSVRGRADEQYF
CDR3 length: 18; clone size: .; D gene: .; V gene: TRBV21-1; J gene: TRBJ2-2; CDR3 DNA: TGTGCCAGCAGCAAAGAGGTGGAGACCCCCCCTTGCCCCGGGGAGCTGTTTTTT; CDR3 protein: CASSKEVETPPCPGELFF
CDR3 length: 14; clone size: .; D gene: TRBD2; V gene: TRBV7-6; J gene: TRBJ2-7; CDR3 DNA: TGTGCCAGCAGCTTACCTAGCGGGGGTGGCGAGCAGTACTTC; CDR3 protein: CASSLPSGGGEQYF
CDR3 length: 14; clone size: few; D gene: TRBD1; V gene: TRBV27; J gene: TRBJ2-1; CDR3 DNA: TGTGCCAGCAGTTTAGGGCAGGGGGTCTATGAGCAGTTCTTC; CDR3 protein: CASSLGQGVYEQFF
CDR3 length: 15; clone size: .; D gene: TRBD1; V gene: TRBV7-9; J gene: TRBJ2-1; CDR3 DNA: TGTTCCAGCAGCGCCTCGGGACAGAGGTTCGATGAGCAGTTCTTC; CDR3 protein: CSSSASGQRFDEQFF
CDR3 length: 12; clone size: .; D gene: .; V gene: TRBV29-1; J gene: TRBJ1-2; CDR3 DNA: TGCAGCGTTGAAGTATACAGGGCTGGCTACACCTTC; CDR3 protein: CSVEVYRAGYTF
CDR3 length: 16; clone size: once; D gene: TRBD2; V gene: TRBV7-7; J gene: TRBJ2-5; CDR3 DNA: TGTGCTAGCAGCTTTGGGAGCGGGGAAGAAGGAGAGACCCAGTACTTC; CDR3 protein: CASSFGSGEEGETQYF
CDR3 length: 14; clone size: .; D gene: .; V gene: TRBV2; J gene: TRBJ2-7; CDR3 DNA: TGTGCCAGCACCTTCGCCAGCGGAGATTACGAGCAGTACTTC; CDR3 protein: CASTFASGDYEQYF
CDR3 length: 16; clone size: .; D gene: TRBD1; V gene: TRBV7-8; J gene: TRBJ2-4; CDR3 DNA: TGTGCCAGCGGCCCCCGGACAGGATTAGCCAAAAACATTCAGTACTTC; CDR3 protein: CASGPRTGLAKNIQYF
CDR3 length: 12; clone size: .; D gene: .; V gene: TRBV30; J gene: TRBJ1-1; CDR3 DNA: TGTGCCTGGACTCCAGGGAACACTGAAGCTTTCTTT; CDR3 protein: CAWTPGNTEAFF
CDR3 length: 13; clone size: .; D gene: .; V gene: TRBV28; J gene: TRBJ1-2; CDR3 DNA: TGTGCCAGCAGTTTAGCCTGGGAGGGCGGCTACACCTTC; CDR3 protein: CASSLAWEGGYTF
CDR3 length: 18; clone size: many; D gene: TRBD1; V gene: TRBV2; J gene: TRBJ1-4; CDR3 DNA: TGTGCCAGCAGTGAAGCCGGTTGGGGGACAGAAATGGGTGAAAAACTGTTTTTT; CDR3 protein: CASSEAGWGTEMGEKLFF
CDR3 length: 13; clone size: .; D gene: .; V gene: TRBV10-3; J gene: TRBJ1-1; CDR3 DNA: TGTGCCACCAACAGGGATGGGAACACTGAAGCTTTCTTT; CDR3 protein: CATNRDGNTEAFF
CDR3 length: 15; clone size: .; D gene: .; V gene: TRBV7-8; J gene: TRBJ1-5; CDR3 DNA: TGTGCCAGCAGCTTAGGCGGGGTTGGCAATCAGCCCCAGCATTTT; CDR3 protein: CASSLGGVGNQPQHF
CDR3 length: 13; clone size: .; D gene: .; V gene: TRBV19; J gene: TRBJ1-2; CDR3 DNA: TGTGCCAGTAAAGACAGTCACCTCTATGGCTACACCTTC; CDR3 protein: CASKDSHLYGYTF
CDR3 length: 17; clone size: .; D gene: .; V gene: TRBV7-2; J gene: TRBJ1-6; CDR3 DNA: TGTGCCAGCAGCCAAGGGGGTCTGAAATCCTATAATTCACCCCTCCACTTT; CDR3 protein: CASSQGGLKSYNSPLHF
CDR3 length: 15; clone size: .; D gene: TRBD1; V gene: TRBV10-1; J gene: TRBJ1-1; CDR3 DNA: TGCGCCAGCAGCGTTGGACAGGGTTTGAGGACTGAAGCTTTCTTT; CDR3 protein: CASSVGQGLRTEAFF
CDR3 length: 16; clone size: .; D gene: .; V gene: TRBV4-3; J gene: TRBJ1-4; CDR3 DNA: TGCGCCAGCAGCCAAGATTCGGGGGCAACTAATGAAAAACTGTTTTTT; CDR3 protein: CASSQDSGATNEKLFF
CDR3 length: 19; clone size: .; D gene: TRBD2; V gene: TRBV4-1; J gene: TRBJ2-1; CDR3 DNA: TGCGCCAGCAGCCAAGAGGGGGGGTGGGCGGATCTACGGTACAATGAGCAGTTCTTC; CDR3 protein: CASSQEGGWADLRYNEQFF
CDR3 length: 15; clone size: few; D gene: TRBD1; V gene: TRBV11-3; J gene: TRBJ1-2; CDR3 DNA: TGTGCCAGCAGCACAAACAGGGGTGCGAACTATGGCTACACCTTC; CDR3 protein: CASSTNRGANYGYTF
CDR3 length: 14; clone size: few; D gene: TRBD1; V gene: TRBV10-1; J gene: TRBJ2-5; CDR3 DNA: TGCGCCAGCAGACCCGACAGGGAACAAGAGACCCAGTACTTC; CDR3 protein: CASRPDREQETQYF
CDR3 length: 18; clone size: once; D gene: TRBD2; V gene: TRBV9; J gene: TRBJ2-3; CDR3 DNA: TGTGCCAGCAGCGTAGGACTAGCGGGAGGTGGGGGCACAGATACGCAGTATTTT; CDR3 protein: CASSVGLAGGGGTDTQYF
CDR3 length: 16; clone size: .; D gene: .; V gene: TRBV6-5; J gene: TRBJ2-2; CDR3 DNA: TGTGCCAGCAGTTACGGGGACGTCGGGGGCACCGGGGAGCTGTTTTTT; CDR3 protein: CASSYGDVGGTGELFF
CDR3 length: 15; clone size: .; D gene: TRBD1; V gene: TRBV29-1; J gene: TRBJ1-1; CDR3 DNA: TGCAGCGTTGAGTGGGACAGGGTGTTGAACACTGAAGCTTTCTTT; CDR3 protein: CSVEWDRVLNTEAFF
CDR3 length: 14; clone size: .; D gene: TRBD2; V gene: TRBV18; J gene: TRBJ2-7; CDR3 DNA: TGTGCCAGCTCCCCCGCTAGCGGGTCCTACGAGCAGTACTTC; CDR3 protein: CASSPASGSYEQYF
CDR3 length: 15; clone size: .; D gene: TRBD1; V gene: TRBV19; J gene: TRBJ1-2; CDR3 DNA: TGTGCCAGTACCCTGGACAGGTTGGCTAACTATGGCTACACCTTC; CDR3 protein: CASTLDRLANYGYTF
CDR3 length: 19; clone size: .; D gene: TRBD1; V gene: TRBV18; J gene: TRBJ2-2; CDR3 DNA: TGTGCCAGCTCACCCCGACAGGGGAAATTGCTTGGGAACACCGGGGAGCTGTTTTTT; CDR3 protein: CASSPRQGKLLGNTGELFF
CDR3 length: 15; clone size: .; D gene: .; V gene: TRBV30; J gene: TRBJ1-5; CDR3 DNA: TGTGCCTGGAGTCTCGAGACAGCCTACAATCAGCCCCAGCATTTT; CDR3 protein: CAWSLETAYNQPQHF
CDR3 length: 16; clone size: once; D gene: TRBD2; V gene: TRBV28; J gene: TRBJ2-4; CDR3 DNA: TGTGCCAGCAGTTTTAGCGGGAGCGGGTTTAAAAACATTCAGTACTTC; CDR3 protein: CASSFSGSGFKNIQYF
CDR3 length: 18; clone size: .; D gene: .; V gene: TRBV18; J gene: TRBJ2-1; CDR3 DNA: TGTGCCAGCTCCCCCGCCGGATTACTAGGAAGCTCCTACAATGAGCAGTTCTTC; CDR3 protein: CASSPAGLLGSSYNEQFF
CDR3 length: 14; clone size: .; D gene: .; V gene: TRBV11-1; J gene: TRBJ1-2; CDR3 DNA: TGTGCCAGCAGCTTAGATCCGGGGTCTATTGGCTACACCTTC; CDR3 protein: CASSLDPGSIGYTF
CDR3 length: 13; clone size: .; D gene: .; V gene: TRBV14; J gene: TRBJ1-1; CDR3 DNA: TGTGCCAGCAGCCAAGCGGCTACGGGGGTGGCTTTCTTT; CDR3 protein: CASSQAATGVAFF
CDR3 length: 13; clone size: .; D gene: .; V gene: TRBV11-2; J gene: TRBJ2-3; CDR3 DNA: TGTGCCAGCAGCCCCAACTTGGCAGATACGCAGTATTTT; CDR3 protein: CASSPNLADTQYF
CDR3 length: 15; clone size: .; D gene: .; V gene: TRBV2; J gene: TRBJ2-3; CDR3 DNA: TGTGCCAGTTTTCTACGGGGGGCCGACACAGATACGCAGTATTTT; CDR3 protein: CASFLRGADTDTQYF
CDR3 length: 14; clone size: .; D gene: .; V gene: TRBV5-4; J gene: TRBJ2-7; CDR3 DNA: TGTGCCAGCAGCCTCCGGGACAACTCCTACGAGCAGTACTTC; CDR3 protein: CASSLRDNSYEQYF
CDR3 length: 15; clone size: once; D gene: .; V gene: TRBV7-2; J gene: TRBJ1-1; CDR3 DNA: TGTGCCAGCAGCTTATCTACAGGTACCGGCACTGAAGCTTTCTTT; CDR3 protein: CASSLSTGTGTEAFF
CDR3 length: 14; clone size: .; D gene: .; V gene: TRBV6-1; J gene: TRBJ1-3; CDR3 DNA: TGTGCCAGCAGTGAACTCACTGCTGGAAACACCATATATTTT; CDR3 protein: CASSELTAGNTIYF
CDR3 length: 16; clone size: few; D gene: TRBD2; V gene: TRBV10-3; J gene: TRBJ2-3; CDR3 DNA: TGTGCCATCAGTGGGGGACTAGCGTCATACACAGATACGCAGTATTTT; CDR3 protein: CAISGGLASYTDTQYF
CDR3 length: 15; clone size: few; D gene: TRBD1; V gene: TRBV7-2; J gene: TRBJ1-3; CDR3 DNA: TGTGCCAGCAGCTTAAACAGGGGGCTTGGAAACACCATATATTTT; CDR3 protein: CASSLNRGLGNTIYF
CDR3 length: 16; clone size: .; D gene: .; V gene: TRBV5-1; J gene: TRBJ2-1; CDR3 DNA: TGCGCCAGCAGCAAACAGGGTCTGGGATCCTACAATGAGCAGTTCTTC; CDR3 protein: CASSKQGLGSYNEQFF
CDR3 length: 15; clone size: .; D gene: TRBD1; V gene: TRBV7-9; J gene: TRBJ2-3; CDR3 DNA: TGTGCCAGCAGTCTACCGGGACAGGGCAGAGATACGCAGTATTTT; CDR3 protein: CASSLPGQGRDTQYF
CDR3 length: 14; clone size: once; D gene: TRBD1; V gene: TRBV15; J gene: TRBJ1-2; CDR3 DNA: TGTGCCACCAGCACCGGGACAGCTAACTATGGCTACACCTTC; CDR3 protein: CATSTGTANYGYTF